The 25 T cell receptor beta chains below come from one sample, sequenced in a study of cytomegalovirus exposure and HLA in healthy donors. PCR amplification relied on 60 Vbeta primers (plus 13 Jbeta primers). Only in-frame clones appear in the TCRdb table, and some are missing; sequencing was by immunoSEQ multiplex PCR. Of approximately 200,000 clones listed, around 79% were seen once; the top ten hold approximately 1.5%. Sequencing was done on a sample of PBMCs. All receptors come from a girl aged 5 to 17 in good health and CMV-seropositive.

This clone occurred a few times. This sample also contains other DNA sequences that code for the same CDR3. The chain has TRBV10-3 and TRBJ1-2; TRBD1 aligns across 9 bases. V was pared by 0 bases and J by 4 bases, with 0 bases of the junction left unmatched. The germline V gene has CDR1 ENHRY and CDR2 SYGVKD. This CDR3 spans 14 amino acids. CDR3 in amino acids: CAISESDRGYGYTF. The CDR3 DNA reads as TGTGCCATCAGTGAGTCGGACAGGGGCTATGGCTACACCTTC.

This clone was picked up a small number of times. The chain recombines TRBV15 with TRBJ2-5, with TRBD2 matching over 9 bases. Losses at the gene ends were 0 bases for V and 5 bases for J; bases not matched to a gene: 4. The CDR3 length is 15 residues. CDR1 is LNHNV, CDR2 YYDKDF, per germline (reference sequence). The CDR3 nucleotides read TGTGCCACCAGCAGAGACGGGACTAGCCTTGAGACCCAGTACTTC. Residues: CATSRDGTSLETQYF.

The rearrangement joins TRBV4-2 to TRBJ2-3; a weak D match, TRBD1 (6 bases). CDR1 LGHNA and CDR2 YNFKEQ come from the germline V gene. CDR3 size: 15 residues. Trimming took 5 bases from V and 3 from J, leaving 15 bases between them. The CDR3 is CASSSMGAVTDTQYF. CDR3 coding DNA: TGTGCCAGCAGCTCAATGGGGGCAGTAACAGATACGCAGTATTTT.

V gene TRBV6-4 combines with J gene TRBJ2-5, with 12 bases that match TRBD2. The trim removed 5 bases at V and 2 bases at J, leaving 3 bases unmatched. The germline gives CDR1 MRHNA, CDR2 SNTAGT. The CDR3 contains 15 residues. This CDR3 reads CASSRLAGAQETQYF. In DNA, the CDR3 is TGTGCCAGCAGTAGACTAGCGGGGGCACAAGAGACCCAGTACTTC.

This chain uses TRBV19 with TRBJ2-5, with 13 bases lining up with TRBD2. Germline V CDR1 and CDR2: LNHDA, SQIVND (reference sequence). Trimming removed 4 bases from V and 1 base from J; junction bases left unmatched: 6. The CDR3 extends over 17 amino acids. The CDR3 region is CASSRETSGGFQETQYF. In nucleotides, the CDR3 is TGTGCCAGTAGTAGGGAGACTAGCGGGGGGTTCCAAGAGACCCAGTACTTC.

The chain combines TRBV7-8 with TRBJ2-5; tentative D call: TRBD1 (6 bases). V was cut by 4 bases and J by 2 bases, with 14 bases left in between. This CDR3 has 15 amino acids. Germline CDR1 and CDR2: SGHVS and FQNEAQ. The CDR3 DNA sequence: TGTGCCAGCAGCTCCCCTCCGGGACATCAAGAGACCCAGTACTTC. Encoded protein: CASSSPPGHQETQYF. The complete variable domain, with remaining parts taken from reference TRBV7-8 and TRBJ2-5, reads GAGVSQSPRYKVAKRGQDVALRCDPISGHVSLFWYQQALGQGPEFLTYFQNEAQLDKSGLPSDRFFAERPEGSVSTLKIQRTQQEDSAVYLCASSSPPGHQETQYFGPGTRLLVL.

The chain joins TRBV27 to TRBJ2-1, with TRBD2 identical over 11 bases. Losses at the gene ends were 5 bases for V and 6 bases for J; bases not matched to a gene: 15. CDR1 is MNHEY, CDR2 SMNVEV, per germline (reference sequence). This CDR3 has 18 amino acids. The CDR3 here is CASSPISLAGGWGNEQFF. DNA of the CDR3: TGTGCCAGCAGTCCAATATCTTTAGCGGGGGGGTGGGGCAATGAGCAGTTCTTC.

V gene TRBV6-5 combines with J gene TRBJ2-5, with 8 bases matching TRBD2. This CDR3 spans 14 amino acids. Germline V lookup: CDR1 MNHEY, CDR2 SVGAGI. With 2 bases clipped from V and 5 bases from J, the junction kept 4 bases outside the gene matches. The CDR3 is CASSYGTSVETQYF. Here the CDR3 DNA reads TGTGCCAGCAGTTACGGGACTAGTGTGGAGACCCAGTACTTC.

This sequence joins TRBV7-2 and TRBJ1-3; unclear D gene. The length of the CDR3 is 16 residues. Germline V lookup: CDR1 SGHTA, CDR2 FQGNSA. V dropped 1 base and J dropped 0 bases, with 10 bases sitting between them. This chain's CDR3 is CASSLEPPSSGNTIYF. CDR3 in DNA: TGTGCCAGCAGCTTAGAACCCCCGAGCTCTGGAAACACCATATATTTT. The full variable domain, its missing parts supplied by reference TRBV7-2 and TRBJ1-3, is GAGVSQSPSNKVTEKGKDVELRCDPISGHTALYWYRQSLGQGLEFLIYFQGNSAPDKSGLPSDRFSAERTGGSVSTLTIQRTQQEDSAVYLCASSLEPPSSGNTIYFGEGSWLTVV.

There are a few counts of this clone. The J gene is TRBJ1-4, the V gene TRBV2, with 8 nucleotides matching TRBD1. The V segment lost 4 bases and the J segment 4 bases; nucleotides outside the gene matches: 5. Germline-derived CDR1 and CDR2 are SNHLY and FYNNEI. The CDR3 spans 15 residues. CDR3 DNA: TGTGCCAGCAGTGGACAGGGGAGAGGTAATGAAAAACTGTTTTTT. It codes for CASSGQGRGNEKLFF. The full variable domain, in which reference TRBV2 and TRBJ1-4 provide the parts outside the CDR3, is EPEVTQTPSHQVTQMGQEVILRCVPISNHLYFYWYRQILGQKVEFLVSFYNNEISEKSEIFDDQFSVERPDGSNFTLKIRSTKLEDSAMYFCASSGQGRGNEKLFFGSGTQLSVL.

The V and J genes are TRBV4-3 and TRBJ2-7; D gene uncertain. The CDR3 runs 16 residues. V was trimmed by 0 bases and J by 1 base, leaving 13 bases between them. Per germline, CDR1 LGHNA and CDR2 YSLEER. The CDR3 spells CASSQDRASGSYEQYF. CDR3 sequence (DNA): TGCGCCAGCAGCCAAGATCGCGCTAGTGGGTCCTACGAGCAGTACTTC.

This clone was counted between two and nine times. Here the CDR3 reads CASSQGTSGVSYEQYF. DNA for the CDR3: TGCGCCAGCAGCCAGGGGACTAGCGGGGTTTCCTACGAGCAGTACTTC. The chain recombines TRBV5-1 with TRBJ2-7; TRBD2 aligns across 13 bases. The CDR3 has 16 residues. The V gene end was trimmed by 4 bases and the J gene end by 1 base; junction bases not matched to a gene: 5. Germline CDR1 is SGHRS and CDR2 is YFSETQ.

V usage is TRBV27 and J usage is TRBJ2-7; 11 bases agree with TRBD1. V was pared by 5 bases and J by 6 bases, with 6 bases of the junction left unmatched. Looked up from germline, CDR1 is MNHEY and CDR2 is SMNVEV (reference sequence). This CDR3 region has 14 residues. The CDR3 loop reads CASSLGQGAPEQYF. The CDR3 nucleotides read TGTGCCAGCAGTCTAGGACAGGGGGCTCCCGAGCAGTACTTC.

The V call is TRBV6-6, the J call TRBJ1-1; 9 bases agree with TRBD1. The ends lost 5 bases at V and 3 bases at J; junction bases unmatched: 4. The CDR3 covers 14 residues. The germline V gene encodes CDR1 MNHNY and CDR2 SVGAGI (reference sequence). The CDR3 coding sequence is TGTGCCAGCAGTCGGACAGGGGCGGACACTGAAGCTTTCTTT. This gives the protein CASSRTGADTEAFF.

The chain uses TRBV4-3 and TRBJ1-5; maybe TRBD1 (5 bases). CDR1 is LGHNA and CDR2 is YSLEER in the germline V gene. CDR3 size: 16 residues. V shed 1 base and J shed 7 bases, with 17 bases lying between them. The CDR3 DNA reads TGCGCCAGCAGCCAAGGTTTCGGGGGAAGTCGGCAGCCCCAGCATTTT. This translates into CASSQGFGGSRQPQHF.

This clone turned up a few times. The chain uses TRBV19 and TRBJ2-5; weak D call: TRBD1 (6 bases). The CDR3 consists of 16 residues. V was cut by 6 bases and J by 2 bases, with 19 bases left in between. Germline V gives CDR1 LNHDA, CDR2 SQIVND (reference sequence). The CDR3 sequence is CASSLPGQLGQETQYF. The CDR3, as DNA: TGTGCCAGTAGCCTGCCCGGACAGTTAGGACAAGAGACCCAGTACTTC.

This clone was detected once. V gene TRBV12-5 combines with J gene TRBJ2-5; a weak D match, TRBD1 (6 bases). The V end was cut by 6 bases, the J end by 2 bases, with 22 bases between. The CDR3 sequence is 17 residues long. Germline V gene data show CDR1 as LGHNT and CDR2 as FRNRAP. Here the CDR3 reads CASGPFRQQGPQETQYF. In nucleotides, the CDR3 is TGTGCTAGTGGCCCGTTTAGACAACAGGGACCGCAAGAGACCCAGTACTTC.

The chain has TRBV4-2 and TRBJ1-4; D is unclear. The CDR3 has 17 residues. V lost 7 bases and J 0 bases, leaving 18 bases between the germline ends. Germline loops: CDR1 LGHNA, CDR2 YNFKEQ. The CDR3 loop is CASTKAVGDSTNEKLFF. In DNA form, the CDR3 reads TGTGCCAGCACAAAAGCGGTGGGAGACTCAACTAATGAAAAACTGTTTTTT.

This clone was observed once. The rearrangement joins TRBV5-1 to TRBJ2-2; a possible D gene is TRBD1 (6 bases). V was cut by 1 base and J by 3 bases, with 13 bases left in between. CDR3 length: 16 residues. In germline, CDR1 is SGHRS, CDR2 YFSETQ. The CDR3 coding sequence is TGCGCCAGCAGCTTGTTTACAGGGAGCGACACCGGGGAGCTGTTTTTT. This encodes CASSLFTGSDTGELFF.

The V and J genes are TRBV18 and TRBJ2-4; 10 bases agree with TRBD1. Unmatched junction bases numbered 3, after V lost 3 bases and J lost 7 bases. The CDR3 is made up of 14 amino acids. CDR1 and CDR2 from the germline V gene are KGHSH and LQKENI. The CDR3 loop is CASSPWTGGNIQYF. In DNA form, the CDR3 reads TGTGCCAGCTCACCTTGGACAGGGGGGAACATTCAGTACTTC.

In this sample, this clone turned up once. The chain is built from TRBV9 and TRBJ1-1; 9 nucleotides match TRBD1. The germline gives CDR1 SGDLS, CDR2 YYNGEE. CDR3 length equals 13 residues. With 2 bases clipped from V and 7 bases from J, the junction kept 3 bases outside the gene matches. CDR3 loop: CASSVGQGGEAFF. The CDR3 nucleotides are TGTGCCAGCAGCGTGGGACAGGGTGGTGAAGCTTTCTTT.

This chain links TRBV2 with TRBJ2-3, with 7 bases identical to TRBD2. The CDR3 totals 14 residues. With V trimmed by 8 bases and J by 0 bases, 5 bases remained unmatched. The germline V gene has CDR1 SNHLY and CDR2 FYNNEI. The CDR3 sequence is CASVRDYSTDTQYF. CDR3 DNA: TGTGCCAGCGTCCGGGACTATAGCACAGATACGCAGTATTTT.

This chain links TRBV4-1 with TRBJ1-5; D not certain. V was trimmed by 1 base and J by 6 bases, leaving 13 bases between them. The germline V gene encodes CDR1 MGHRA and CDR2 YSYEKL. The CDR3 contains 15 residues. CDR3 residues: CASSQGGSAGQPQHF. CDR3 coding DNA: TGCGCCAGCAGCCAAGGTGGGAGCGCAGGTCAGCCCCAGCATTTT.

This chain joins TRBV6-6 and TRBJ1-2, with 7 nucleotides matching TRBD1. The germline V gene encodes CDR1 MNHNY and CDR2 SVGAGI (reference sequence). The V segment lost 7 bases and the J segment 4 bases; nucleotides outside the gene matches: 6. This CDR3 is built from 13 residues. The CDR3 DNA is TGTGCCAGCATTAGAGGGACAGTCTATGGCTACACCTTC. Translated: CASIRGTVYGYTF.

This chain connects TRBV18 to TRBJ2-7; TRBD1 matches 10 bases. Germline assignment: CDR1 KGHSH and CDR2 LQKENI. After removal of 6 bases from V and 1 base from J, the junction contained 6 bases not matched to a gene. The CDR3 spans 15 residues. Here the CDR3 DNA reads TGTGCCAGCTCGGGGACAGGGGTTCGGTCCTACGAGCAGTACTTC. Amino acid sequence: CASSGTGVRSYEQYF.